This TCR beta chain appears in the sequencing data of a study of siplizumab effects on memory and regulatory T cells. CDR3 length: 14 residues. The germline CDR1 and CDR2 sequences are MNHNY and SVGAGI (reference sequence). V trimming: 6 bases; J trimming: 5 bases; junction bases outside the gene matches: 5. Assays were performed on approximately 100,000 TCR templates per sample. TCRdb's copy holds only in-frame clones and misses some; the assay was immunoSEQ multiplex PCR. This sample yields about 100,000 clones, of which nearly 95% are seen a single time; around 12% belongs to the top ten. About this clone: Its antigen is unidentified.

Study results and caveats: Greater diversity than memory cells seemed evident in naive T cells, which also appeared to be major alloresponse contributors. Only a minority of proliferating CD4+ or CD8+ clones had an assignable naive or memory phenotype, with roughly 75-97% lacking one. Alloreactive CD4+ clones that could be mapped were on average 68.8% Treg-derived with siplizumab, against 25% to 30% in controls.

The sequencing sample was made of non-Treg CD4+ T cells sorted from blood. The chain has TRBV6-6 and TRBJ2-5, with 11 positions matching TRBD2. The sequence came from a human donor in good health. This chain's CDR3 is CASRPSGGMETQYF. The CDR3 DNA is TGTGCCAGCAGACCTAGCGGGGGGATGGAGACCCAGTACTTC.